This T cell receptor beta chain comes out of a study of blood T cell repertoires in COVID-19. This clone was picked up a small number of times. Germline loops: CDR1 MNHNY, CDR2 SVGAGI (reference sequence). The CDR3 spans 14 residues. Trimming removed 7 bases at V and 4 bases at J, with 16 bases between. Only in-frame clones appear in the TCRdb table, and some are missing; sequencing was by immunoSEQ multiplex PCR. Found here are about 360,000 clones, about 83% of them singletons; the top ten hold under 3%. This sequence was found in a man aged 25-40 years with active or convalescent COVID-19. The rearrangement links TRBV6-6 to TRBJ1-2, with D tentatively TRBD1 (6 bases). Sequenced sample: peripheral blood. The CDR3, as DNA: TGTGCCAGCACTCCCGGGGGGCGCACCTATGGCTACACCTTC. Its translation is CASTPGGRTYGYTF.